This is a list of T cell receptor beta chains from one sample in a study of cytomegalovirus exposure and HLA in healthy donors. Profiling relied on immunoSEQ multiplex PCR, and the TCRdb table lists in-frame clones only, not all of them. Of about 100,000 clones listed, approximately 70% are singletons. The specimen was PBMCs. The receptors were gathered from a woman aged 18-30 years in good health and CMV-seropositive. The CDR3 runs from the conserved cysteine through the conserved F or W. The order of the fields is D gene, V gene, clone size, CDR3 protein. A D gene is named only where the DNA matches it firmly. The listing skips clone size in some rows; elsewhere it reads once, few, many or a size class.

d_call: -
v_call: TRBV18
clone_size: -
cdr3_aa: CASSPRTGGLYEQYF

d_call: -
v_call: TRBV7-9
clone_size: -
cdr3_aa: CASSLALSQETQYF

d_call: -
v_call: TRBV30
clone_size: few
cdr3_aa: CACTVVDNYGYTF

d_call: -
v_call: TRBV29-1
clone_size: few
cdr3_aa: CSGRDSRQETQYF

d_call: TRBD1
v_call: TRBV5-1
clone_size: -
cdr3_aa: CASSWDRAEGGYTF

d_call: -
v_call: TRBV5-4
clone_size: -
cdr3_aa: CASSPGDWGDGKNIQYF

d_call: -
v_call: TRBV10-3
clone_size: -
cdr3_aa: CAISESPDQPQHF

d_call: -
v_call: TRBV5-4
clone_size: -
cdr3_aa: CASSLGGRENQPQHF

d_call: -
v_call: TRBV6-4
clone_size: -
cdr3_aa: CASSDGEEADTQYF

d_call: TRBD1
v_call: TRBV7-9
clone_size: -
cdr3_aa: CASSLQGGYGYTF

d_call: -
v_call: TRBV7-9
clone_size: -
cdr3_aa: CASASIQGHRAREQYF